This TCR beta chain stems from a study of quantifying T cell responses using KT2 cells. Background on the study: cDNA was made from DNase-treated RNA using alpha and beta constant primers.

The CDR3 is 15 residues long. V lost 2 bases and J 0 bases, leaving 5 bases between the germline ends. Germline CDR1 reads MNHEY; CDR2 reads SVGAGI. An oligo carrying a UMI was ligated to the cDNA 3' end. The first PCR ran roughly 4 cycles with an equimolar RC1.1 and RC1.2 beta primer mix. MiXCR was run by TCRdb on the UMI-ligation and nested PCR reads, yielding one entry per CDR3 protein. This sample yields around 56,000 distinct CDR3 sequences, of which approximately 13% are seen a single time; roughly 9.9% belongs to the top ten. This clonotype has a handful of counts. The sequence derives from a human donor. The gene calls are TRBV6-5 and TRBJ1-6; D unclear. The sample taken for sequencing was PBMCs spiked with cells of the T cell clone KT2. CDR3 amino acids: CASSYGSSYNSPLHF. In DNA form, the CDR3 reads TGTGCCAGCAGTTACGGGAGCTCCTATAATTCACCCCTCCACTTT.